Sequencing of this T cell receptor beta chain was carried out in a study of blood T cell repertoires in COVID-19. V trimming: 2 bases; J trimming: 5 bases; junction bases outside the gene matches: 7. Germline values: CDR1 MNHNY, CDR2 SVGAGI (reference sequence). The CDR3 covers 16 residues. Using immunoSEQ multiplex PCR, the repertoire was profiled, and TCRdb retains in-frame clones only, with some absent. The profile shows roughly 81,000 clones, around 90% of them singletons. Material for sequencing was peripheral blood. The chain uses TRBV6-6 and TRBJ2-7; 12 bases fit TRBD1. This receptor was taken from a man aged 35 to 55 with acute or convalescent COVID-19. This chain's CDR3 is CASSYATGTGGDEQYF. CDR3 coding DNA: TGTGCCAGCAGTTACGCGACCGGGACAGGGGGCGACGAGCAGTACTTC.